These T cell receptor beta chains were read from a single sample in a study of regulatory T cells in long-lasting Graves disease. TCRdb redid the calling of the multiplex PCR reads with MiXCR, one entry per CDR3 protein. This table holds hundreds of thousands of distinct CDR3 sequences, around 15% found once. The sample here was peripheral blood mononuclear cells (PBMCs), taken at new diagnosis, from a patient treated with antithyroid drugs. Every receptor here comes from a female donor with Graves disease. The CDR3 runs from the conserved cysteine through the conserved F or W. A D gene is named only where the DNA matches it firmly. Part of the rows lack a size; the others show once, few, many or a class for expanded clones.

CDR3aa,CDR3nt,abundance,j_gene,d_gene,v_gene
CASSFRGLGNQPQHF,TGTGCCAGCAGTTTTAGGGGGCTCGGCAATCAGCCCCAGCATTTT,many,TRBJ1-5,TRBD1,TRBV12-3/TRBV12-4
CASSISGAPYNEQFF,TGTGCCAGCAGCATATCCGGCGCGCCCTACAATGAGCAGTTCTTC,many,TRBJ2-1,-,TRBV11-3
CASGFLTGGLYGYTF,TGTGCTAGTGGTTTCCTGACAGGGGGCTTGTATGGCTACACCTTC,once,TRBJ1-2,TRBD1,TRBV12-5
CATTIGNTGELFF,TGTGCCACCACGATTGGAAACACCGGGGAGCTGTTTTTT,-,TRBJ2-2,-,TRBV10-3
CASSVGGLTTGELFF,TGTGCCAGCAGTGTGGGAGGGCTGACCACCGGGGAGCTGTTTTTT,-,TRBJ2-2,TRBD2,TRBV2
CASSLLPDRGNEQFF,TGCGCCAGCAGCCTCCTACCTGACAGGGGAAATGAGCAGTTCTTC,many,TRBJ2-1,TRBD1,TRBV5-1
CASSSGTGWDEQYF,TGTGCCAGCAGTTCAGGGACAGGGTGGGACGAGCAGTACTTC,many,TRBJ2-7,TRBD1,TRBV27
CASSQASAGGRNEQFF,TGTGCCAGCAGCCAAGCCTCAGCGGGGGGTCGGAATGAGCAGTTCTTC,many,TRBJ2-1,TRBD2,TRBV3-1
CASSLGTGLEYEQYF,TGTGCCAGCAGCTTGGGGACAGGGCTGGAATACGAGCAGTACTTC,-,TRBJ2-7,TRBD1,TRBV5-8
CASNPGGELAGGLNEQFF,TGTGCCAGCAACCCCGGGGGTGAACTAGCGGGAGGGCTGAATGAGCAGTTCTTC,-,TRBJ2-1,TRBD2,TRBV12-3/TRBV12-4
CASSPAGGGGRGSYNEQFF,TGTGCCAGCAGCCCTGCAGGTGGTGGCGGGAGAGGCTCCTACAATGAGCAGTTCTTC,many,TRBJ2-1,TRBD2,TRBV7-9
CASGLGSTSGGNEQFF,TGTGCCAGCGGTTTGGGATCGACTAGCGGGGGCAATGAGCAGTTCTTC,many,TRBJ2-1,TRBD2,TRBV6-2/TRBV6-3
CASGLGTNYGYTF,TGTGCTAGTGGTTTGGGGACTAACTATGGCTACACCTTC,many,TRBJ1-2,-,TRBV12-5
CASSLISGNQETQYF,TGTGCCAGCAGCTTGATCAGCGGAAACCAAGAGACCCAGTACTTC,many,TRBJ2-5,-,TRBV5-6
CASTPPRNTGELFF,TGCGCCAGCACTCCTCCGAGGAACACCGGGGAGCTGTTTTTT,many,TRBJ2-2,-,TRBV5-1
CASSLYQQEGSHGEAFF,TGTGCCAGCAGCTTGTACCAACAGGAGGGGTCTCACGGTGAAGCTTTCTTT,many,TRBJ1-1,-,TRBV5-6
CASSDTSGRPDTQYF,TGCGCCAGCAGCGATACTAGCGGGAGGCCGGATACGCAGTATTTT,many,TRBJ2-3,TRBD2,TRBV5-1
CASSLTGGAYEQYF,TGTGCCAGCAGTTTAACAGGGGGTGCCTACGAGCAGTACTTC,many,TRBJ2-7,TRBD1,TRBV27
CAAGGTSSYNEQFF,TGTGCCGCCGGGGGGACGAGCTCCTACAATGAGCAGTTCTTC,many,TRBJ2-1,TRBD2,TRBV2
CASSEYRVGTGELFF,TGTGCCAGCAGTGAATACAGGGTGGGAACCGGGGAGCTGTTTTTT,few,TRBJ2-2,-,TRBV2
CASSHQYNEQFF,TGTGCCAGCAGCCACCAATACAATGAGCAGTTCTTC,many,TRBJ2-1,-,TRBV3-1
CASSYSKATLYYEQYF,TGTGCCAGCAGTTACTCGAAAGCCACCCTCTACTACGAGCAGTACTTC,few,TRBJ2-7,-,TRBV6-5
CASSLRERLSTDTQYF,TGTGCCAGCAGCTTAAGGGAGCGGCTAAGCACAGATACGCAGTATTTT,-,TRBJ2-3,-,TRBV7-9
CASSSAGAREQFF,TGCGCCAGCAGCTCCGCGGGGGCGAGAGAGCAGTTCTTC,many,TRBJ2-1,-,TRBV5-1
CAIRPGPEFGYTF,TGTGCCATCAGGCCGGGACCGGAATTTGGCTACACCTTC,-,TRBJ1-2,-,TRBV10-3
CASSSGPTEAFF,TGTGCCAGCAGTTCAGGGCCCACTGAAGCTTTCTTT,many,TRBJ1-1,-,TRBV2
CATRDRGRAQETQYF,TGTGCCACCAGGGACCGGGGCAGAGCGCAAGAGACCCAGTACTTC,many,TRBJ2-5,-,TRBV10-3
CASSYSRTSGRPPYEQYF,TGTGCCAGCAGTTACTCCCGGACTAGCGGGAGGCCACCCTACGAGCAGTACTTC,-,TRBJ2-7,TRBD2,TRBV6-2/TRBV6-3
CASSQAPGGVGANVLTF,TGCGCCAGCAGCCAAGCCCCGGGGGGTGTCGGGGCCAACGTCCTGACTTTC,-,TRBJ2-6,TRBD2,TRBV4-1
CASRAPGQGKNIQYF,TGTGCCAGCAGGGCTCCGGGACAGGGGAAGAACATTCAGTACTTC,many,TRBJ2-4,TRBD1,TRBV6-1
CASSQDYGGTEAFF,TGTGCCAGCAGCCAAGATTATGGGGGCACTGAAGCTTTCTTT,many,TRBJ1-1,-,TRBV3-1
CAGSLATGSGYTF,TGTGCCGGCAGCTTAGCAACGGGTTCTGGCTACACCTTC,many,TRBJ1-2,-,TRBV11-1
CASSTGQGSTGELFF,TGTGCCAGCAGCACCGGACAGGGGAGCACCGGGGAGCTGTTTTTT,-,TRBJ2-2,TRBD1,TRBV11-2
CASSPLGGPYEQYF,TGTGCCAGCAGTCCCTTGGGAGGCCCCTACGAGCAGTACTTC,many,TRBJ2-7,-,TRBV27
CASSSGTAGGYTF,TGTGCCAGCAGCTCCGGGACGGCGGGGGGCTACACCTTC,-,TRBJ1-2,-,TRBV7-2
CASSLTRGRTDTQYF,TGTGCCAGCAGCTTAACGAGGGGGCGAACAGATACGCAGTATTTT,few,TRBJ2-3,TRBD1,TRBV7-8
CTSSPTGQPPYEQYF,TGCACCAGCAGCCCCACCGGACAGCCTCCGTACGAGCAGTACTTC,many,TRBJ2-7,-,TRBV5-1
CASSPRRTEETQYF,TGTGCCAGCTCCCCTCGTCGGACAGAAGAGACCCAGTACTTC,many,TRBJ2-5,-,TRBV28
CASSLAALEAFF,TGTGCCAGCAGCTTAGCGGCTCTTGAAGCTTTCTTT,many,TRBJ1-1,-,TRBV7-2
CASSLGRGWDNQPQHF,TGTGCCAGCAGTTTAGGGAGGGGATGGGACAATCAGCCCCAGCATTTT,few,TRBJ1-5,-,TRBV12-3/TRBV12-4
CASSLPFGGSVETQYF,TGTGCCAGCAGCTTACCTTTCGGGGGATCGGTTGAGACCCAGTACTTC,many,TRBJ2-5,-,TRBV11-2
CASSNTTTNEKLFF,TGCGCCAGCAGCAACACCACAACTAATGAAAAACTGTTTTTT,many,TRBJ1-4,-,TRBV5-1
CASSLAAGEAFF,TGTGCCAGCAGCTTAGCGGCGGGTGAAGCTTTCTTT,many,TRBJ1-1,-,TRBV11-2
CASSYPSGPGLAGEYQSYEQYF,TGTGCCAGCAGTTATCCCTCTGGGCCCGGACTAGCGGGAGAGTATCAATCCTACGAGCAGTACTTC,many,TRBJ2-7,TRBD2,TRBV6-9
CASSLGRRELNTEAFF,TGTGCCAGCAGCTTAGGCCGAAGAGAGCTGAACACTGAAGCTTTCTTT,many,TRBJ1-1,-,TRBV13
CASSLAGTGRIGNSPLHF,TGTGCCAGCAGCTTAGCCGGGACAGGGCGAATCGGTAATTCACCCCTCCACTTT,-,TRBJ1-6,TRBD1,TRBV7-2
CASSLNKNELFF,TGTGCCAGCAGCTTAAATAAGAATGAGCTGTTCTTC,-,TRBJ2-1,-,TRBV7-9
CASSVGGLAGVDNEQFF,TGTGCCAGCAGCGTAGGGGGACTAGCGGGAGTCGACAATGAGCAGTTCTTC,few,TRBJ2-1,TRBD2,TRBV9
CASSLSPNSGGGETQYF,TGTGCCAGCAGCTTGTCACCCAACAGCGGGGGAGGAGAGACCCAGTACTTC,many,TRBJ2-5,TRBD2,TRBV5-1
CSSQGGGGRPNTEAFF,TGCAGCTCACAAGGTGGGGGAGGGAGGCCAAACACTGAAGCTTTCTTT,many,TRBJ1-1,-,TRBV29-1
CASSLGAAFAF,TGTGCCAGCAGCTTAGGTGCCGCCTTTGCCTTC,-,TRBJ2-1,-,TRBV13
CASTATGGTFGYTF,TGTGCCAGCACCGCGACAGGGGGCACTTTTGGCTACACCTTC,-,TRBJ1-2,TRBD1,TRBV6-1
CASSPPLDQRDGYTF,TGTGCCAGCTCACCACCACTTGATCAGCGCGATGGCTACACCTTC,few,TRBJ1-2,-,TRBV18
CSVESSGIYEQYF,TGCAGCGTTGAGTCTAGCGGGATCTACGAGCAGTACTTC,-,TRBJ2-7,TRBD2,TRBV29-1
CASSIEGRSWDQPQHF,TGTGCCAGTAGTATTGAAGGCCGTTCTTGGGATCAGCCCCAGCATTTT,-,TRBJ1-5,-,TRBV19
CANRRDFRSTEAFF,TGTGCCAACCGCCGAGACTTTCGAAGCACTGAAGCTTTCTTT,many,TRBJ1-1,-,TRBV12-3/TRBV12-4
CSARAVEAGVTEQYF,TGCAGTGCTAGAGCCGTAGAAGCGGGAGTAACCGAGCAGTACTTC,-,TRBJ2-7,TRBD2,TRBV20-1
CASRAGTTDEAFF,TGTGCCAGCAGGGCCGGGACAACAGACGAAGCTTTCTTT,many,TRBJ1-1,-,TRBV7-9
CASSEALGNQPQHF,TGTGCCAGCAGTGAAGCCCTTGGCAATCAGCCCCAGCATTTT,many,TRBJ1-5,-,TRBV2